Below are 15 T cell receptor beta chains sequenced from a single sample in a study of T-cell memory formation after mild COVID-19. TCRdb analysed the 5' RACE reads with MiXCR anew, one entry per CDR3 protein. The table shows approximately 560,000 distinct CDR3 sequences, with around 16% occurring only once. Sequencing was performed on PBMCs or a T cell subset sorted from them (not recorded which). The receptors were sampled from an adult woman who had mild COVID-19 (a few samples of this study predate the infection). Cell type and time point are not known.

This clonotype was detected many times. V gene TRBV6-1 combines with J gene TRBJ2-1, with 9 bases fitting TRBD2. CDR1 is MNHNS and CDR2 is SASEGT in the germline V gene. V dropped 7 bases and J dropped 7; count of bases not matched to a gene: 8. This CDR3 has 14 residues. The CDR3, as DNA: TGTGCCAGCACGTGGGCTAGCGGGGCAAATGAGCAGTTCTTC. Residues: CASTWASGANEQFF.

The V and J genes are TRBV5-1 and TRBJ2-3; D not certain. Germline CDR1 is SGHRS and CDR2 is YFSETQ. The V end was cut by 0 bases, the J end by 3 bases, with 8 bases between. CDR3 length equals 14 residues. The CDR3 sequence: CASSLDSITDTQYF. CDR3 coding DNA: TGCGCCAGCAGCTTGGACAGTATAACAGATACGCAGTATTTT.

This clonotype was seen only a few times. The gene calls are TRBV18 and TRBJ2-7, with D maybe TRBD1 (6 bases). This CDR3 comprises 15 residues. V lost 4 bases and J lost 2, with 15 bases in between. Germline V gene data show CDR1 as KGHSH and CDR2 as LQKENI. The CDR3 region is CASSLTGTPTYEQYF. For the CDR3, the DNA is TGTGCCAGCTCACTAACCGGGACACCAACCTACGAGCAGTACTTC.

This clonotype showed up just a few times. V gene TRBV5-1 combines with J gene TRBJ2-7; 10 bases match TRBD1. With V trimmed by 3 bases and J by 3 bases, 12 bases remained unmatched. Looked up from germline, CDR1 is SGHRS and CDR2 is YFSETQ. The CDR3 is 17 amino acids. CDR3 DNA sequence: TGCGCCAGCAGCTCCACGGACAGGGGGAGATTGGGCTACGAGCAGTACTTC. This translates into CASSSTDRGRLGYEQYF.

This clonotype was observed a handful of times. The chain employs TRBV6-6 and TRBJ2-3; TRBD2 matches at 12 bases. The J segment lost 10 bases and the V segment lost 0 bases, leaving 14 bases of the junction unmatched. CDR1 and CDR2 from the germline V gene are MNHNY and SVGAGI (reference sequence). The CDR3 has 18 amino acids. CDR3 region: CASSYSGLAGGPPGAQYF. The DNA for the CDR3 is TGTGCCAGCAGTTACTCGGGGCTAGCGGGGGGGCCCCCAGGGGCGCAGTATTTT.

The chain combines TRBV9 with TRBJ1-3; D possibly corresponds to TRBD1 (5 bases). The V end lost 4 bases, the J end lost 0 bases, and 14 bases lay between the germline ends. Germline V CDR1 and CDR2: SGDLS, YYNGEE. This CDR3 region has 16 residues. DNA of the CDR3: TGTGCCAGCAGCTTGCCTCAGGGTAGCTCTGGAAACACCATATATTTT. Translating gives CASSLPQGSSGNTIYF.

This sequence joins TRBV6-5 and TRBJ2-2, with a possible D match to TRBD2 (7 bases). The germline V gene has CDR1 MNHEY and CDR2 SVGAGI. The CDR3 spans 16 residues. V lost 6 bases, J lost 5 bases, and 19 bases lay in between. CDR3 sequence reads: CASRPSGTLTTGELFF. The DNA of the CDR3 is TGTGCCAGCAGGCCGAGCGGGACACTAACTACCGGGGAGCTGTTTTTT.

This chain connects TRBV11-3 to TRBJ2-2, with D possibly matching TRBD1 (6 bases). The germline gives CDR1 SGHNT, CDR2 YENEEA. With 2 bases removed from V and 1 base from J, the gap between germline ends came to 11 bases. CDR3 length: 16 amino acids. CDR3 DNA sequence: TGTGCCAGCAGCTTAAATGAGGGACAGAACACCGGGGAGCTGTTTTTT. Its translation is CASSLNEGQNTGELFF.

The chain joins TRBV20-1 to TRBJ2-4; D is unclear. V dropped 8 bases and J dropped 3 bases, with 11 bases sitting between them. This CDR3 is 12 amino acids long. Germline V gene sequence: CDR1 DFQATT, CDR2 SNEGSKA (reference sequence). The CDR3 here is CSSHGHKNIQYF. As DNA, the CDR3 is TGCAGTTCACATGGCCACAAAAACATTCAGTACTTC.

This clonotype was counted only a few times. The rearrangement joins TRBV6-5 to TRBJ1-1, with TRBD1 matching 7 bases. The CDR3 spans 16 residues. Germline V gene data show CDR1 as MNHEY and CDR2 as SVGAGI. V was pared by 5 bases and J by 1 base, with 10 bases of the junction left unmatched. CDR3: CASSPAKGAGNTEAFF. The CDR3 DNA follows: TGTGCCAGCAGTCCTGCTAAGGGGGCCGGGAACACTGAAGCTTTCTTT.

There are many counts of this clonotype. The chain is built from TRBV19 and TRBJ2-1; unclear D gene. The CDR3 has 10 residues. Trimming pared 9 bases from V and 6 bases from J, leaving 6 bases between. Germline lookup yields CDR1 LNHDA and CDR2 SQIVND (reference sequence). The CDR3, as DNA: TGTGCCAGCAGTTCCAATGAGCAGTTCTTC. Translation gives CASSSNEQFF.

This clonotype was seen a handful of times. The chain has TRBV27 and TRBJ1-3, with TRBD1 identical over 8 bases. Germline values: CDR1 MNHEY, CDR2 SMNVEV (reference sequence). The CDR3 runs 16 residues. V dropped 5 bases and J dropped 0; count of bases not matched to a gene: 6. CDR3 DNA: TGTGCCAGCAGTCTCAGGGGGCCAGGCTCTGGAAACACCATATATTTT. It codes for CASSLRGPGSGNTIYF.

The chain couples TRBV5-8 to TRBJ1-1, with D perhaps TRBD1 (5 bases). Per the germline V gene, CDR1 is SGHTS and CDR2 is YDEGEE. The CDR3 runs 14 residues. V shed 6 bases and J shed 1 base, with 13 bases lying between them. The CDR3 here is CASTAIGENTEAFF. DNA of the CDR3: TGTGCCAGCACCGCCATAGGGGAGAACACTGAAGCTTTCTTT.

This clonotype appeared many times. This chain links TRBV12-3 or TRBV12-4 with TRBJ2-1; D tentatively fits TRBD1 or TRBD2 (5 bases each). The CDR3 loop spans 13 amino acids. V was shortened by 4 bases and J by 8 bases, with 12 bases between the two germline ends. CDR3 bases: TGTGCCAGCAGTTCATCGGGGCGCGATGAGCAGTTCTTC. Translation: CASSSSGRDEQFF.

The rearrangement joins TRBV5-6 to TRBJ2-2; no clear D. Germline V gives CDR1 SGHDT, CDR2 YYEEEE. CDR3 length: 16 amino acids. The germline V and J ends were trimmed by 2 bases and 3 bases, with 14 bases remaining between them. In DNA form, the CDR3 reads TGTGCCAGCAGCTTATATGAACGGCTATACACCGGGGAGCTGTTTTTT. This gives the protein CASSLYERLYTGELFF.